This T cell receptor beta chain was recovered during a study of graft-versus-host responses after intestinal transplantation. Researchers processed graft tissue to release intraepithelial and lamina propria lymphocytes. TCRdb's table, derived via immunoSEQ multiplex PCR, lists solely in-frame clones and lacks some. The table records about 37,000 clones, 75% to 90% of them present only once. This CDR3 has 14 residues. Germline loops: CDR1 MNHEY, CDR2 SVGAGI. Losses at the gene ends were 6 bases for V and 7 bases for J; bases not matched to a gene: 5. This clone was picked up a small number of times. The V gene is TRBV6-5, the J gene TRBJ1-4, with TRBD1 matching 10 bases. This receptor was identified in a human patient who received an intestinal transplant, so some T cells may come from the graft donor. Here the sequenced sample was ileum tissue, taken almost 210 days after intestinal transplant. The CDR3 DNA sequence: TGTGCCAGCAGCTCCGACAGGGGGCGTGAAAAACTGTTTTTT. It translates to CASSSDRGREKLFF.